The source of this T cell receptor beta chain is a study of graft-versus-host responses after intestinal transplantation. Background on the study: The recipients all started with anti-thymocyte globulin induction and then took tacrolimus and steroids for around three years. Study-wide findings and caveats: Marrow from the recipient contained GvH clones, some of which had appeared first in ileum or blood. Declining HvG levels early post-transplant were linked to peak circulating GvH clone levels. Allografts of patients with graft-donor T cell macrochimerism showed high graft-versus-host to host-versus-graft clone ratios.

Comment on this clone: Its antigen is not known.

Using immunoSEQ multiplex PCR, the repertoire was profiled, and TCRdb retains in-frame clones only, with some absent. The sample carries 80,000 to 95,000 clones, around nine tenths recorded once. V shed 1 base and J shed 5 bases, with 15 bases lying between them. The CDR3 contains 16 residues. Germline assignment: CDR1 SNHLY and CDR2 FYNNEI. V and J are TRBV2 and TRBJ2-1; D might be TRBD2 (6 bases). The receptor was derived from a human donor who received an intestinal transplant. The starting material was unstimulated CD8+ T cells sorted from spleen or lymph node cells, obtained before intestinal transplant. Here the CDR3 DNA reads TGTGCCAGCAGTGAAGTGTATAGCGGACCTAACAATGAGCAGTTCTTC. Translation gives CASSEVYSGPNNEQFF.